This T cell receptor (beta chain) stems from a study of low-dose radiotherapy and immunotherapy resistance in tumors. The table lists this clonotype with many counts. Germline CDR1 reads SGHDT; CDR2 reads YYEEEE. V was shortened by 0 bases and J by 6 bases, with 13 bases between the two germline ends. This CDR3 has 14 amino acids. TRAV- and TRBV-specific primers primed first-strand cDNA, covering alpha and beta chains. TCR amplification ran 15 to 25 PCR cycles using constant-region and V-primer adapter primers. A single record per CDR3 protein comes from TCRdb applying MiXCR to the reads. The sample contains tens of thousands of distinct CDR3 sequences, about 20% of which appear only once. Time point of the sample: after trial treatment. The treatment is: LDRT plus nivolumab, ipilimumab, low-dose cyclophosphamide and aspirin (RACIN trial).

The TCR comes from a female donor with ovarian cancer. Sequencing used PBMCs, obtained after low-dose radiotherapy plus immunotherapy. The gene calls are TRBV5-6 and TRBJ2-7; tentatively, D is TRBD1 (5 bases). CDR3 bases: TGTGCCAGCAGCTTGGCTACCCAAAGGGGCGAGCAGTACTTC. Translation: CASSLATQRGEQYF.